This T cell receptor beta chain was recorded in a study of STAT5B mutations in CD4+ large granular lymphocyte leukemia. The wider study: Healthy donors showed HLA-associated enrichment of the CDR3 'QG' motif. General observations from the study: Patient CD4-sorted repertoires stayed more clonal than healthy ones after leukemic-clone removal.

The assay was run at survey level. TCRdb keeps only in-frame clones here, not all; method: immunoSEQ multiplex PCR. This table has around 28,000 clones, 74% appearing once. A remark on this clone: Its antigen is unidentified.

The length of the CDR3 is 15 residues. V was clipped by 2 bases and J by 0 bases; unmatched bases: 2. CDR1 is MRHNA and CDR2 is SNTAGT in the germline V gene. This chain uses TRBV6-4 with TRBJ2-3, with 7 bases fitting TRBD2. Sample: CD4+ T cells from blood buffy coats. This sequence originates from a human donor in good health. The CDR3, as DNA: TGTGCCAGCAGTGACGGGGACTATAGCACAGATACGCAGTATTTT. As protein: CASSDGDYSTDTQYF.